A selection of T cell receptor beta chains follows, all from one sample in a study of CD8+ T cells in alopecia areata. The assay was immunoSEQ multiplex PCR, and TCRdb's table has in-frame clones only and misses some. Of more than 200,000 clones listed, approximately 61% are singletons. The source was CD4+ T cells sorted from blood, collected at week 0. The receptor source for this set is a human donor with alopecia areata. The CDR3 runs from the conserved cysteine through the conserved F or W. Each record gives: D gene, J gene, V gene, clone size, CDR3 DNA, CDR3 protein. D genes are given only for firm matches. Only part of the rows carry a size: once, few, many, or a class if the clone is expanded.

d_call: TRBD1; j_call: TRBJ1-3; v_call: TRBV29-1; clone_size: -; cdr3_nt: TGCAGCGAAGGAGATTCAGACAGGGGCCAAAAGTTTGCTGGAAACACCATATATTTT; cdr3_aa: CSEGDSDRGQKFAGNTIYF
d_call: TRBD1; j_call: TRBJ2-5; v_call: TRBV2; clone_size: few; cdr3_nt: TGTGCCAGCAGTTTTCCGGGACAGGGGGGAGAGACCCAGTACTTC; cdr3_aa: CASSFPGQGGETQYF
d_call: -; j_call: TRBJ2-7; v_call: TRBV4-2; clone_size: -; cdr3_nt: TGTGCCAGCAGCGCATACCGGGACTTATCCTACGAGCAGTACTTC; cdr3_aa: CASSAYRDLSYEQYF
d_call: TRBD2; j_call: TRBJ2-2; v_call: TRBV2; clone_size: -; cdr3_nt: TGTGCCAGCCCGGGACTAGGGGCCGGGGAGCTGTTTTTT; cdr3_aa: CASPGLGAGELFF
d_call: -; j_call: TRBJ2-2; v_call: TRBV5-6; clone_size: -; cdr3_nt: TGTGCCAGCAGCTTGGGAAGGGGCCGATTCACCGGGGAGCTGTTTTTT; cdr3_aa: CASSLGRGRFTGELFF
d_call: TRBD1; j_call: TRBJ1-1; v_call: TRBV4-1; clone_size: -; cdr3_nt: TGCGCCAGCAGCCAGAGGACAGGATTCATGAACACTGAAGCTTTCTTT; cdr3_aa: CASSQRTGFMNTEAFF
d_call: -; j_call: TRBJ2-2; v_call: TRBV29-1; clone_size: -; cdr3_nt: TGCAGCGTTGCTGGGGGCAGGTGGTCGAACACCGGGGAGCTGTTTTTT; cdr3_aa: CSVAGGRWSNTGELFF
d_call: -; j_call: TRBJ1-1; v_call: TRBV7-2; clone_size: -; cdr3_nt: TGTGCCAGCAGCCCCTCGACAGGGAACACTGAAGCTTTCTTT; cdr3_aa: CASSPSTGNTEAFF
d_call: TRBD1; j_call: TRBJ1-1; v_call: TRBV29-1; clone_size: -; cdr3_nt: TGCAGCGTCGGGACAGGGAACACTGAAGCTTTCTTT; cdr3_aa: CSVGTGNTEAFF
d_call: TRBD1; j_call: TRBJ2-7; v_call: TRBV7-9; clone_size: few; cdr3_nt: TGTGCCAGCAGCGCCCCGGGACAGGGGAGCGAGCAGTACTTC; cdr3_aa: CASSAPGQGSEQYF
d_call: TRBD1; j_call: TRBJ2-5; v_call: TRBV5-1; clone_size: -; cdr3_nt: TGCGCCAGCAGCCGATTACAGGGGCAAGAGACCCAGTACTTC; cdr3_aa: CASSRLQGQETQYF
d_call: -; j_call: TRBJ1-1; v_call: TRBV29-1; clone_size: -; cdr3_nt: TGCAGCGTTGACCCAGGAGCTTTCTTT; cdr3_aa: CSVDPGAFF
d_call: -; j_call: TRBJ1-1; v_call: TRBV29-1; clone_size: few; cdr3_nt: TGCAGCGCCTCGGGTGTCACTGAAGCTTTCTTT; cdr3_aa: CSASGVTEAFF
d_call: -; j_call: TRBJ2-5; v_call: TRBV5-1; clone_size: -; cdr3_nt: TGCGCCAGCAGCCTAGCACAACGAGGGCGCGGGGAGACCCAGTACTTC; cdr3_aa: CASSLAQRGRGETQYF
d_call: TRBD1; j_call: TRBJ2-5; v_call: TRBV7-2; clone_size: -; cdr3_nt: TGTGCCAGCAGCTTAGCGTCGCCCCCCGGGACAGGGGAGGAGACCCAGTACTTC; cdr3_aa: CASSLASPPGTGEETQYF